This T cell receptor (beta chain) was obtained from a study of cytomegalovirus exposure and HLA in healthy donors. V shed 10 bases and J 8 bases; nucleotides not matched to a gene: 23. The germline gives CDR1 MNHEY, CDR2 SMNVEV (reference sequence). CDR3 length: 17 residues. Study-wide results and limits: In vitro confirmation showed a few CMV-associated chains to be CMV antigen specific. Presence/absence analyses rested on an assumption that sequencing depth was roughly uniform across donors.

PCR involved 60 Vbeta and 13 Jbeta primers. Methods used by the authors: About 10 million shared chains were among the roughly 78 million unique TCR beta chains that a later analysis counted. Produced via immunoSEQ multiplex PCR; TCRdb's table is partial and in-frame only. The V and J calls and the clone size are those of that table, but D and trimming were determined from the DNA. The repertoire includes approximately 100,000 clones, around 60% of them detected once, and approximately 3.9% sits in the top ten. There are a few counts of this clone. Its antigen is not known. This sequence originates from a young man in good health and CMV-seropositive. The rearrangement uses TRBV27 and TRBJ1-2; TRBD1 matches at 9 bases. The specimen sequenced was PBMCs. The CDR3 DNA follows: TGTGCCACCTCCAGCTCGGGACAGGGAACAATACCATGGGGCTACACCTTC. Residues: CATSSSGQGTIPWGYTF.